The 22 T cell receptor beta chains below were found in one sample sequenced in a study of blood T cell repertoires in COVID-19. The method was immunoSEQ multiplex PCR; TCRdb's version includes in-frame clones alone and lacks a portion of them. The sample contains about 240,000 clones, about 81% of which appear only once. What was sequenced was peripheral blood. These receptors were taken from a woman aged 60-70 years with active or convalescent COVID-19.

This chain connects TRBV7-2 to TRBJ1-2; D unclear. V gave up 5 bases and J gave up 6 bases, with 16 bases separating them. This CDR3 has 14 amino acids. Germline V lookup: CDR1 SGHTA, CDR2 FQGNSA. The CDR3 reads CASSLSGVEHGYTF. The DNA for the CDR3 is TGTGCCAGCAGCCTCTCGGGAGTTGAACATGGCTACACCTTC.

Remarks on this clone: Other DNA variants within this sample encode the same CDR3. The chain is built from TRBV18 and TRBJ1-1; D may be TRBD1 (5 bases). This CDR3 comprises 13 residues. Germline V gives CDR1 KGHSH, CDR2 LQKENI. Trimming cost V 2 bases and J 1 base, with 5 bases left between them. For the CDR3, the DNA is TGTGCCAGCTCACCAAGGGGGAACACTGAAGCTTTCTTT. Translating it yields CASSPRGNTEAFF. The full variable domain, with the rest looked up from reference TRBV18 and TRBJ1-1, is NAGVMQNPRHLVRRRGQEARLRCSPMKGHSHVYWYRQLPEEGLKFMVYLQKENIIDESGMPKERFSAEFPKEGPSILRIQQVVRGDSAAYFCASSPRGNTEAFFGQGTRLTVV.

This clone has just a few counts. CDR3 bases: TGTGCCAGCACTAGACGAGAGGGTTGGGATGAGCAGTTCTTC. It translates to CASTRREGWDEQFF. V is TRBV2 and J is TRBJ2-1; TRBD2 is a possible D gene (5 bases). V was pared by 7 bases and J by 8 bases, with 18 bases between. This CDR3 comprises 14 residues. CDR1 is SNHLY and CDR2 is FYNNEI in the germline V gene.

The chain recombines TRBV16 with TRBJ1-3; D is undetermined. Per the germline V gene, CDR1 is KGHSY and CDR2 is FQNENV. This CDR3 is built from 13 residues. Trimming removed 4 bases at V and 0 bases at J, with 4 bases between. The CDR3 DNA sequence: TGTGCCAGCAGCCGTAGCTCTGGAAACACCATATATTTT. Its translation: CASSRSSGNTIYF.

The V gene is TRBV7-8, the J gene TRBJ2-3, with 7 nucleotides matching TRBD1. The V gene end was trimmed by 2 bases and the J gene end by 5 bases; junction bases not matched to a gene: 7. The CDR3 covers 15 residues. Germline V CDR1 and CDR2: SGHVS, FQNEAQ. The CDR3 DNA is TGTGCCAGCAGCTTAAAACAGGGGAAGGGAGATACGCAGTATTTT. It specifies CASSLKQGKGDTQYF. Filled out from reference TRBV7-8 and TRBJ2-3, the complete variable domain reads GAGVSQSPRYKVAKRGQDVALRCDPISGHVSLFWYQQALGQGPEFLTYFQNEAQLDKSGLPSDRFFAERPEGSVSTLKIQRTQQEDSAVYLCASSLKQGKGDTQYFGPGTRLTVL.

J is TRBJ2-1 and V is TRBV7-8, with a possible D match to TRBD2 (6 bases). The CDR3 length is 13 residues. Trimming cost V 5 bases and J 7 bases, with 12 bases left between them. Germline values: CDR1 SGHVS, CDR2 FQNEAQ. The CDR3 bases are TGTGCCAGCAGCGTCGCGGGGTGGAATGAGCAGTTCTTC. Translation: CASSVAGWNEQFF.

CDR3 in DNA: TGTGCCAGCAGTTACCGCAGTTTTAATTCACCCCTCCACTTT. Translation gives CASSYRSFNSPLHF. V usage is TRBV6-2 or TRBV6-3 and J usage is TRBJ1-6, with D uncertain. Germline CDR1 reads MNHEY; CDR2 reads SVGEGT. The CDR3 extends over 14 amino acids. Trimming took off 2 bases at V and 6 bases at J, with 8 bases between the two ends.

V gene TRBV18 combines with J gene TRBJ2-1, with 8 bases aligning to TRBD1. Germline CDR1 is KGHSH and CDR2 is LQKENI. With 0 bases clipped from V and 6 bases from J, the junction kept 4 bases outside the gene matches. This CDR3 contains 15 residues. The CDR3 nucleotides read TGTGCCAGCTCACCACCTGGGACAGGATCCAATGAGCAGTTCTTC. It translates to CASSPPGTGSNEQFF.

The chain couples TRBV6-5 to TRBJ1-1; the D is unclear. The CDR3 has 13 residues. V was pared by 4 bases and J by 4 bases, with 10 bases between. Germline values: CDR1 MNHEY, CDR2 SVGAGI. DNA of the CDR3: TGTGCCAGCAGTTTACAGATATCCACTGAAGCTTTCTTT. Residues: CASSLQISTEAFF.

The chain combines TRBV27 with TRBJ1-1; 10 nucleotides align to TRBD1. CDR1 is MNHEY and CDR2 is SMNVEV in the germline V gene (reference sequence). J lost 1 base, V lost 6 bases, and 5 bases had no gene match. This CDR3 is built from 15 residues. The DNA of the CDR3 is TGTGCCAGCAGACTCCGGACAGGGGGGAACACTGAAGCTTTCTTT. Its protein product is CASRLRTGGNTEAFF.

The chain is built from TRBV7-7 and TRBJ1-1; the D gene is possibly TRBD1 (5 bases). Germline V gene data show CDR1 as SSHAT and CDR2 as FNYEAQ (reference sequence). V was trimmed by 5 bases and J by 0 bases, leaving 7 bases between them. CDR3 length equals 13 residues. In nucleotides, the CDR3 is TGTGCCAGCAGCCGGACACTGAACACTGAAGCTTTCTTT. This codes for CASSRTLNTEAFF. Filled out from reference TRBV7-7 and TRBJ1-1, the complete variable domain reads GAGVSQSPRYKVTKRGQDVTLRCDPISSHATLYWYQQALGQGPEFLTYFNYEAQPDKSGLPSDRFSAERPEGSISTLTIQRTEQRDSAMYRCASSRTLNTEAFFGQGTRLTVV.

The rearrangement uses TRBV6-5 and TRBJ1-4, with D hard to call. CDR3 length equals 14 residues. V lost 2 bases, J lost 6 bases, and 10 bases lay in between. The germline V gene has CDR1 MNHEY and CDR2 SVGAGI. CDR3 amino acids: CASSYLGGDEKLFF. CDR3 bases: TGTGCCAGCAGTTACCTAGGAGGTGATGAAAAACTGTTTTTT.

The chain couples TRBV5-3 to TRBJ1-2; 9 nucleotides align to TRBD1. TRBV5-3 counts as an open reading frame of uncertain function. The CDR3 sequence is 14 residues long. The J segment lost 6 bases and the V segment lost 7 bases, leaving 10 bases of the junction unmatched. CDR3 nucleotides: TGTGCCAGATCCCTTTTGGGGGACAGGGATGGCTACACCTTC. Its protein product is CARSLLGDRDGYTF.

This chain joins TRBV7-2 and TRBJ1-2; the D is unclear. This CDR3 is built from 13 residues. The V gene's germline CDR1 is SGHTA and CDR2 FQGNSA. V lost 4 bases to trimming and J lost 8 bases, with 14 bases between them. As DNA, the CDR3 is TGTGCCAGCAGCTCCCCCCCTTCTTCCGGCTACACCTTC. Protein product: CASSSPPSSGYTF.

The rearrangement uses TRBV6-5 and TRBJ1-4; D not certain. CDR1 MNHEY and CDR2 SVGAGI come from the germline V gene. Trimming removed 6 bases at V and 13 bases at J, with 18 bases between. This CDR3 has 13 amino acids. CDR3 nucleotides: TGTGCCAGCAGGAGGGTGGAGATGGGCGGACTGTTTTTT. Translating it yields CASRRVEMGGLFF.

The rearrangement links TRBV25-1 to TRBJ1-1; D remains unclear. Trimming left V 5 bases short and J 4 bases short, with 14 bases between. Germline V lookup: CDR1 MGHDK, CDR2 SYGVNS. The CDR3 contains 14 residues. The CDR3 loop reads CASSPMGARTEAFF. The DNA for the CDR3 is TGTGCCAGCAGTCCGATGGGAGCCCGCACTGAAGCTTTCTTT.

This clone was picked up many times. This rearrangement joins TRBV5-5 to TRBJ1-1; 7 nucleotides align to TRBD1. This CDR3 has 16 residues. Unmatched junction bases numbered 7, after V lost 1 base and J lost 1 base. Germline CDR1 is SGHKS and CDR2 is YYEKEE (reference sequence). In DNA, the CDR3 is TGTGCCAGCAGCTTGAAGGACAGGAACTGGAACACTGAAGCTTTCTTT. Translation gives CASSLKDRNWNTEAFF.

The V gene is TRBV7-3, the J gene TRBJ2-5; 8 positions agree with TRBD1. The CDR3 has 15 amino acids. Trimming removed 6 bases from V and 5 bases from J; junction bases left unmatched: 11. Germline CDR1 SGHTA, CDR2 FQGTGA. The DNA of the CDR3 is TGTGCCAGCAGGTCCGGGGGACAGGTGTCGGAGACCCAGTACTTC. Encoded protein: CASRSGGQVSETQYF.

The V and J genes are TRBV6-4 and TRBJ2-3; 7 bases agree with TRBD2. The CDR3 runs 14 residues. V was clipped by 5 bases and J by 1 base; unmatched bases: 3. The V gene's germline CDR1 is MRHNA and CDR2 SNTAGT. In DNA, the CDR3 is TGTGCCAGCAGTTCGGCGGGGGGCACAGATACGCAGTATTTT. Its protein product is CASSSAGGTDTQYF.

The chain carries TRBV4-3 and TRBJ1-2, with a weak D call TRBD1 (6 bases). The CDR3 is 16 amino acids. Germline V gene data show CDR1 as LGHNA and CDR2 as YSLEER. Trimming left V 1 base short and J 5 bases short, with 17 bases between. The CDR3 sequence: CASSQVVLGAAYGYTF. CDR3 DNA: TGCGCCAGCAGCCAAGTGGTTCTGGGGGCTGCTTATGGCTACACCTTC.

CDR3 region: CAWSPWDRGFQETQYF. The CDR3 DNA is TGTGCCTGGAGTCCCTGGGACAGGGGCTTCCAAGAGACCCAGTACTTC. The V gene is TRBV30, the J gene TRBJ2-5; 10 bases agree with TRBD1. The V gene end was trimmed by 2 bases and the J gene end by 1 base; junction bases not matched to a gene: 7. Germline lookup yields CDR1 GTSNPN and CDR2 SVGIG (reference sequence). The CDR3 extends over 16 amino acids.

The chain is built from TRBV19 and TRBJ1-1; no clear D gene. Between the trimmed V and J ends, which lost 3 bases and 6 bases, there was a span of 11 bases. CDR3 length: 13 amino acids. CDR1 is LNHDA and CDR2 is SQIVND in the germline V gene (reference sequence). In DNA, the CDR3 is TGTGCCAGTAGTATGTGGGAGGGTGCTGAAGCTTTCTTT. Protein: CASSMWEGAEAFF.